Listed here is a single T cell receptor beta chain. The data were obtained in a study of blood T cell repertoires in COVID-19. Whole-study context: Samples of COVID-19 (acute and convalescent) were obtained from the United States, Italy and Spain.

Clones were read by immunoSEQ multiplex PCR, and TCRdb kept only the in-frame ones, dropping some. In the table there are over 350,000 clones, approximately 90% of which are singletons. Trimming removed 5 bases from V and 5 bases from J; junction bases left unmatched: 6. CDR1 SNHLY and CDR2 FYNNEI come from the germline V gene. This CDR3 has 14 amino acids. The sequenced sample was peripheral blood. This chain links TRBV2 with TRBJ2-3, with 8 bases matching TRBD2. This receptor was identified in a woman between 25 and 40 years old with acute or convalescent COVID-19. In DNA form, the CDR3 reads TGTGCCAGCAGTATCGGGGGGGCGATAGATACGCAGTATTTT. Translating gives CASSIGGAIDTQYF.